Following are 18 T cell receptor beta chains from one sample sequenced in a study of blood T cells in healthy people across ages. Sample-barcoded 5' priming and a J-beta primer mix drove a second PCR of roughly 7 to 11 cycles. A single record per CDR3 protein comes from TCRdb applying MiXCR to the 5' RACE reads. This sample has 540,000 or so distinct CDR3 sequences, with about 25% found just once. The specimen sequenced was blood. The receptors were sampled from a woman in her sixties or seventies in good health.

As regards this clonotype: It is likely a read error, because the conserved phenylalanine at the end of the CDR3 is missing. The limits of the CDR3 on the DNA are not certain, so only TCRdb's listed CDR3 is given. The rearrangement uses TRBV7-2 and TRBJ2-5. The V gene's germline CDR1 is SGHTA and CDR2 FQGNSA. The CDR3 spans 11 amino acids, including both terminal residues. CDR3 sequence: CASSLSHEQCL.

The V and J genes are TRBV5-6 and TRBJ2-5, with a weak D call TRBD2 (5 bases). From germline, CDR1 is SGHDT and CDR2 YYEEEE. Trimming shortened V by 3 bases and J by 3 bases, and 9 bases separated the two germline ends. The CDR3 is 13 residues long. The CDR3 DNA follows: TGTGCCAGCAGCTGGACTGTAGAAGAGACCCAGTACTTC. It encodes CASSWTVEETQYF. The full variable domain, with the rest looked up from reference TRBV5-6 and TRBJ2-5, is DAGVTQSPTHLIKTRGQQVTLRCSPKSGHDTVSWYQQALGQGPQFIFQYYEEEERQRGNFPDRFSGHQFPNYSSELNVNALLLGDSALYLCASSWTVEETQYFGPGTRLLVL.

This clonotype was seen more than once but under ten times. This chain connects TRBV25-1 to TRBJ1-5, with TRBD1 matching over 9 bases. Losses at the gene ends were 9 bases for V and 7 bases for J; bases not matched to a gene: 7. The germline CDR1 and CDR2 sequences are MGHDK and SYGVNS. There are 13 residues in the CDR3. CDR3 DNA: TGTGCCAGTCAAGGACAGGGGAACCAGCCCCAGCATTTT. Protein: CASQGQGNQPQHF.

A few counts support this clonotype. The rearrangement uses TRBV7-2 and TRBJ1-3, with TRBD1 identical over 11 bases. The junction had 2 bases not matched to a gene; V was cut back by 3 bases and J by 4 bases. Germline V lookup: CDR1 SGHTA, CDR2 FQGNSA. This CDR3 comprises 15 residues. The CDR3: CASSLDRGRGNTIYF. Written as DNA, the CDR3 is TGTGCCAGCAGCTTGGACAGGGGGCGCGGAAACACCATATATTTT.

This clonotype was picked up a small number of times. The chain carries TRBV20-1 and TRBJ2-7; 9 bases match TRBD2. Per germline, CDR1 DFQATT and CDR2 SNEGSKA (reference sequence). J gave up 3 bases and V 5 bases, and 17 bases lay outside the gene matches. This CDR3 has 17 residues. CDR3 protein: CSAPGLGSGGTDYEQYF. The CDR3 DNA sequence: TGCAGTGCTCCGGGTTTGGGGAGCGGGGGGACCGACTACGAGCAGTACTTC.

The chain carries TRBV5-1 and TRBJ2-7; D may be TRBD1 (5 bases). Trimming left V 4 bases short and J 0 bases short, with 11 bases between. CDR3 length: 14 amino acids. Germline CDR1 and CDR2: SGHRS and YFSETQ. In DNA form, the CDR3 reads TGCGCCAGCAGCGGGCAGGGTTCCTCCTACGAGCAGTACTTC. Protein: CASSGQGSSYEQYF.

The chain joins TRBV6-5 to TRBJ2-1, with TRBD2 as a possible D gene (6 bases). Trimming took 8 bases from V and 8 from J, leaving 19 bases between them. The CDR3 consists of 14 residues. Germline V gives CDR1 MNHEY, CDR2 SVGAGI. CDR3 amino acids: CASRVGGEIDEQFF. The CDR3 DNA is TGTGCCAGCCGAGTCGGAGGGGAAATCGATGAGCAGTTCTTC.

The chain combines TRBV4-1 with TRBJ1-4, with TRBD1 as a possible D gene (5 bases). Germline V gene sequence: CDR1 MGHRA, CDR2 YSYEKL. The CDR3 spans 18 residues. The V and J ends lost 6 bases and 0 bases respectively, with 20 bases between them. In DNA, the CDR3 is TGCGCCAGCAGAACCGGGACGGCTCCTTTTGCAACTAATGAAAAACTGTTTTTT. Its protein is CASRTGTAPFATNEKLFF.

As for this clonotype: As the CDR3 is not closed by the conserved phenylalanine or tryptophan, this likely results from a read error. The chain combines TRBV14 with TRBJ2-5; TRBD2 is a possible D gene (6 bases). The V gene lost 0 bases and the J gene lost 0 bases, with 8 bases spanning the gap. The CDR3 extends over 15 amino acids. Germline V CDR1 and CDR2: SGHDN, FVKESK. As DNA, the CDR3 is TGTGCCAGCAGCCAAGATATAGCGGACCAAGAGACCCAGTACCTC. This encodes CASSQDIADQETQYL.

As for this clonotype: One junction end does not reproduce the germline sequence, and a read error may be involved. This chain uses TRBV5-6 with TRBJ2-7; D call uncertain. The germline V gene encodes CDR1 SGHDT and CDR2 YYEEEE. CDR3 size: 12 residues. The CDR3 region is CASSFSESLRVF. The CDR3 coding sequence is TGTGCCAGCAGCTTCTCTGAAAGCTTACGGGTCTTC.

The genes are TRBV28 and TRBJ2-7; 8 bases match TRBD2. The CDR3 has 14 amino acids. With V trimmed by 10 bases and J by 2 bases, 10 bases remained unmatched. CDR1 and CDR2 from the germline V gene are MDHEN and SYDVKM. The CDR3 protein is CATRGGRSTYEQYF. The CDR3 DNA is TGTGCCACCCGCGGGGGGCGTTCGACCTACGAGCAGTACTTC. The complete variable domain, with remaining parts taken from reference TRBV28 and TRBJ2-7, reads DVKVTQSSRYLVKRTGEKVFLECVQDMDHENMFWYRQDPGLGLRLIYFSYDVKMKEKGDIPEGYSVSREKKERFSLILESASTNQTSMYLCATRGGRSTYEQYFGPGTRLTVT.

This clonotype was picked up many times. The chain uses TRBV2 and TRBJ2-3; unclear D gene. The V gene lost 6 bases and the J gene lost 2 bases, with 3 bases spanning the gap. CDR1 is SNHLY and CDR2 is FYNNEI in the germline V gene. The CDR3 is 11 residues long. CDR3 protein: CASRYTDTQYF. The CDR3 nucleotides read TGTGCCAGCAGGTACACAGATACGCAGTATTTT.

This clonotype was detected only a few times. The chain combines TRBV14 with TRBJ2-3; weak D call: TRBD1 (6 bases). The germline V and J ends were trimmed by 4 bases and 1 base, with 12 bases remaining between them. The CDR3 spans 15 residues. Germline assignment: CDR1 SGHDN and CDR2 FVKESK. CDR3 sequence: CASSPYRAGTDTQYF. The CDR3 region has the DNA TGTGCCAGCAGCCCTTACAGGGCGGGCACAGATACGCAGTATTTT.

Only a few counts were recorded for this clonotype. The chain recombines TRBV7-2 with TRBJ2-5, with TRBD1 matching over 8 bases. The length of the CDR3 is 16 residues. Losses at the gene ends were 0 bases for V and 1 base for J; bases not matched to a gene: 4. From germline, CDR1 is SGHTA and CDR2 FQGNSA. In DNA, the CDR3 is TGTGCCAGCAGCTTAGCCCACGGACAGGGCCAAGAGACCCAGTACTTC. Translated, it gives CASSLAHGQGQETQYF.

With respect to this clonotype: A read error may account for a junction end that differs from germline. The DNA for the CDR3 is TGTGCCAGCAGCTCCCCGCCCGGGACTTCACCTGGGGCCAACGTCCTAACTTTC. Residues: CASSSPPGTSPGANVLTF. The chain couples TRBV7-3 to TRBJ2-6; the D gene is possibly TRBD2 (6 bases). CDR1 and CDR2 (germline): SGHTA, FQGTGA. The CDR3 is made up of 18 amino acids.

This chain links TRBV25-1 with TRBJ2-3; D tentatively reads TRBD1 or TRBD2 (5 bases each). The CDR3 spans 16 residues. Germline-derived CDR1 and CDR2 are MGHDK and SYGVNS. Trimming removed 1 base at V and 0 bases at J, with 11 bases between. The CDR3 DNA sequence: TGTGCCAGCAGTGAATTTGGGGGTAGGAGCACAGATACGCAGTATTTT. Its translation is CASSEFGGRSTDTQYF.

A few counts support this clonotype. The genes are TRBV6-2 or TRBV6-3 and TRBJ1-6, with D possibly being TRBD1 (5 bases). V was clipped by 2 bases and J by 7 bases, with 15 bases between them. Per the germline V gene, CDR1 is MNHEY and CDR2 is SVGEGT. The CDR3 covers 16 residues. The CDR3 loop reads CASSYLSAGPNSPLHF. Written as DNA, the CDR3 is TGTGCCAGCAGTTACCTTTCGGCAGGGCCGAATTCACCCCTCCACTTT.

The V call is TRBV9, the J call TRBJ2-1, with 8 bases matching TRBD2. The germline gives CDR1 SGDLS, CDR2 YYNGEE. V was clipped by 4 bases and J by 3 bases; unmatched bases: 6. The CDR3 spans 15 residues. CDR3 coding DNA: TGTGCCAGCAGCCCCGTCGCGGGGGGCTACAATGAGCAGTTCTTC. Amino acids: CASSPVAGGYNEQFF.